These T cell receptor beta chains were read from a single sample in a study of shared clonotypes between healthy human individuals. Libraries were prepared by immunoSEQ multiplex PCR; TCRdb keeps only in-frame clonotypes and omits some of them. The sample includes approximately 500,000 clones, 79% seen only once; the top ten take 10% to 15%. The sample was PBMCs. The source of these receptors is a woman aged 35 to 49 in good health. Some clones in this sample may be carry-over from other donors' samples. Both conserved end residues are part of each CDR3. The D gene is left open where the match is weak. Clone sizes are given selectively: once, few, many, or a class where the clone is expanded.

NA | 17 | TRBJ2-1 | TRBD1 | TRBV9 | TGTGCCAGCAGCGTAGGAAGGGGACAGGGGGCCTACAATGAGCAGTTCTTC | CASSVGRGQGAYNEQFF
NA | 13 | TRBJ2-3 | NA | TRBV30 | TGTGCCTGGAGTGTCGGGATATCAGATACGCAGTATTTT | CAWSVGISDTQYF
NA | 14 | TRBJ2-5 | NA | TRBV7-7 | TGTGCTAGCAGCTTATCACAGACCCAAGAGACCCAGTACTTC | CASSLSQTQETQYF
NA | 20 | TRBJ2-3 | TRBD2 | TRBV5-3 | TGTGCCAGAAGCTTGTGGGTTCGGCTAGCGGAATCCTCTAGCACAGATACGCAGTATTTT | CARSLWVRLAESSSTDTQYF
few | 12 | TRBJ2-2 | NA | TRBV7-9 | TGTGCCAGCAGCGGGGACACCGGGGAGCTGTTTTTT | CASSGDTGELFF
NA | 14 | TRBJ2-3 | NA | TRBV27 | TGTGCCAGCAGTTCAACGCACCCAGCGGATACGCAGTATTTT | CASSSTHPADTQYF
once | 13 | TRBJ2-7 | NA | TRBV19 | TGTGCCAGTAGGGGAGGACAGTTCAGTGAGCAGTACTTC | CASRGGQFSEQYF
few | 14 | TRBJ2-3 | TRBD1 | TRBV5-1 | TGCGCCAGCAGCACGGGACAGGGGGGAGATACGCAGTATTTT | CASSTGQGGDTQYF
NA | 15 | TRBJ1-2 | NA | TRBV6-1 | TGTGCCAGCAGTGAACTTGACAGGTCGAACTATGGCTACACCTTC | CASSELDRSNYGYTF
NA | 13 | TRBJ2-5 | NA | TRBV19 | TGTGCCAGTAGTTGGGGGCGACAAGAGACCCAGTACTTC | CASSWGRQETQYF
few | 13 | TRBJ1-5 | TRBD1 | TRBV27 | TGTGCCAGCAGTTTTACAGGGGAACAGCCCCAGCATTTT | CASSFTGEQPQHF
NA | 17 | TRBJ2-1 | TRBD2 | TRBV6-1 | TGTGCCAGCAGTGAAGAAGTGGGGGGGACTAACTACAATGAGCAGTTCTTC | CASSEEVGGTNYNEQFF
NA | 13 | TRBJ2-3 | NA | TRBV6-6 | TGTGCCAGCATTACACAGGGCACAGATACGCAGTATTTT | CASITQGTDTQYF
NA | 14 | TRBJ2-7 | TRBD1 | TRBV2 | TGTGCCAGCAGCCCGGGACAGATTACCTACGAGCAGTACTTC | CASSPGQITYEQYF
NA | 15 | TRBJ1-1 | TRBD1 | TRBV14 | TGTGCCAGCAGCCAAGGGGGGACAGTGAACACTGAAGCTTTCTTT | CASSQGGTVNTEAFF
NA | 17 | TRBJ1-5 | NA | TRBV19 | TGTGCCAGTAGTATAGTCTTCCGGCGAGGAAGCAATCAGCCCCAGCATTTT | CASSIVFRRGSNQPQHF
NA | 15 | TRBJ1-5 | TRBD1 | TRBV2 | TGTGCCAGCAGACCCGGGACAGCTCCTAGTCAGCCCCAGCATTTT | CASRPGTAPSQPQHF
NA | 14 | TRBJ2-7 | NA | TRBV7-2 | TGTGCCAGCAGCCTGGGATATGCAAGCTACGAGCAGTACTTC | CASSLGYASYEQYF
NA | 11 | TRBJ1-5 | NA | TRBV20-1 | TGCAGTGCTTCTAATAATCAGCCCCAGCATTTT | CSASNNQPQHF
NA | 16 | TRBJ2-1 | TRBD2 | TRBV10-2 | TGCGCCAGCAGTAAGAGTAGCGGGAGGAGGGACAATGAGCAGTTCTTC | CASSKSSGRRDNEQFF
NA | 15 | TRBJ2-2 | NA | TRBV7-8 | TGTGCCAGCAGCCATCGGGGAAGCAACACCGGGGAGCTGTTTTTT | CASSHRGSNTGELFF
NA | 17 | TRBJ1-5 | TRBD1 | TRBV18 | TGTGCCAGCTCACCTCGCCTAGGGACAGGGGGTGAACAGCCCCAGCATTTT | CASSPRLGTGGEQPQHF
NA | 15 | TRBJ2-1 | TRBD1 | TRBV7-9 | TGTGCCAGCAGCGGGGTAGGACAGGGGAACAATGAGCAGTTCTTC | CASSGVGQGNNEQFF
NA | 14 | TRBJ2-2 | NA | TRBV7-3 | TGTGCCAGCAGCTTAACTTCTGGGACCGGGGAGCTGTTTTTT | CASSLTSGTGELFF
NA | 13 | TRBJ1-1 | NA | TRBV28 | TGTGCCAGCAGTTTAGGAGGGGACACTGAAGCTTTCTTT | CASSLGGDTEAFF
NA | 17 | TRBJ2-1 | TRBD2 | TRBV7-3 | TGTGCCAGCAGCTTAAGTCCGGGCGGGAGGGCCGAGAATGAGCAGTTCTTC | CASSLSPGGRAENEQFF
NA | 16 | TRBJ1-4 | NA | TRBV6-1 | TGTGCCAGCAGTGAATCAATAGGGCAGGGCAATGAAAAACTGTTTTTT | CASSESIGQGNEKLFF
NA | 17 | TRBJ2-5 | NA | TRBV18 | TGTGCCAGCTCACCATCTTTGGGGCCCGGGGGAAAAGAGACCCAGTACTTC | CASSPSLGPGGKETQYF
few | 15 | TRBJ2-2 | TRBD1 | TRBV5-1 | TGCGCCAGCAGCATAGGACAGGGGAACACCGGGGAGCTGTTTTTT | CASSIGQGNTGELFF
NA | 16 | TRBJ2-7 | NA | TRBV7-2 | TGTGCCAGCAGCCCAGGATGGGAGGGGACATCCTACGAGCAGTACTTC | CASSPGWEGTSYEQYF
NA | 14 | TRBJ2-3 | TRBD2 | TRBV15 | TGTGCCACCAGCGGGGGGGGTCACACAGATACGCAGTATTTT | CATSGGGHTDTQYF
NA | 15 | TRBJ2-5 | NA | TRBV6-1 | TGTGCCACCGCGCGAGGGGGAAAACTCCAAGAGACCCAGTACTTC | CATARGGKLQETQYF
NA | 16 | TRBJ2-5 | NA | TRBV5-1 | TGCGCCAGCAGCTTGGGGCCAGGGGATTACCAAGAGACCCAGTACTTC | CASSLGPGDYQETQYF
few | 12 | TRBJ2-7 | NA | TRBV19 | TGTGCCACCCGGGACAACTCCTACGAGCAGTACTTC | CATRDNSYEQYF
NA | 13 | TRBJ1-2 | TRBD1 | TRBV10-3 | TGTGCCATCGCACAGGGGCAAGGGTATGGCTACACCTTC | CAIAQGQGYGYTF
many | 13 | TRBJ2-7 | NA | TRBV28 | TGTGCCAGCCGACTTTGGAGCTCCTACGAGCAGTACTTC | CASRLWSSYEQYF
NA | 15 | TRBJ2-3 | NA | TRBV7-7 | TGTGCTAGCAGCTTGTCCGGAGGAGAGGCAGATACGCAGTATTTT | CASSLSGGEADTQYF
NA | 15 | TRBJ2-5 | TRBD1 | TRBV27 | TGTGCCAGCAGTTTCGACAGGGGCACTCAAGAGACCCAGTACTTC | CASSFDRGTQETQYF
NA | 16 | TRBJ2-7 | TRBD2 | TRBV5-4 | TGTGCCAGCAGCTTGGGACTAGCGGGAGTAGCCTACGAGCAGTACTTC | CASSLGLAGVAYEQYF
once | 16 | TRBJ2-7 | NA | TRBV28 | TGTGCCAGCAGTTTAGGACCGGGTCGCCTTTCGTACGAGCAGTGCTTC | CASSLGPGRLSYEQCF
NA | 15 | TRBJ2-5 | NA | TRBV7-9 | TGTGCCAGCAGCCCGGCCGGCCTTTTGGGTGAGACCCAGTACTTC | CASSPAGLLGETQYF
NA | 12 | TRBJ2-5 | NA | TRBV5-1 | TGCGCCAGCAGCTTGGAAGACGAGACCCAGTACTTC | CASSLEDETQYF